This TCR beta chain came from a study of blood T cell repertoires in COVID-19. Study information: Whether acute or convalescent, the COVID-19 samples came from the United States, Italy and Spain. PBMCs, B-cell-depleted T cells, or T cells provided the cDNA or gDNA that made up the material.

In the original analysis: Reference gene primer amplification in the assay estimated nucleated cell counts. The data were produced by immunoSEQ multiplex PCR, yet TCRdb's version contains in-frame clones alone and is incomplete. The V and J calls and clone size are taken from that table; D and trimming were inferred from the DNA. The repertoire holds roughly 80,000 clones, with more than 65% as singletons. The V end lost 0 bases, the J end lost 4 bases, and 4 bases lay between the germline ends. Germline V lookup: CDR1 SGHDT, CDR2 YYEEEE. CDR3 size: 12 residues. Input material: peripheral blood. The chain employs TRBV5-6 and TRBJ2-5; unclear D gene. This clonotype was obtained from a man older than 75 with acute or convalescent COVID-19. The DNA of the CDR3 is TGTGCCAGCAGCTTGGGGGCAGAGACCCAGTACTTC. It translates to CASSLGAETQYF.